The 8 T cell receptor beta chains in this list originate from one sample, sequenced in a study of T cell repertoires in cytomegalovirus infection. TCRdb called the reads again in MiXCR, with one record for every CDR3 protein. The table includes some 920,000 distinct CDR3 sequences, about a third detected once. The antigens these receptors bind are not known. The sample was cultured CD8+ T cells from PBMCs, taken from culture after CMV antigen stimulation. Every receptor here comes from a human donor in good health (CMV status not recorded). Some clones in this sample may be carry-over from other donors' samples.

The rearrangement joins TRBV20-1 to TRBJ2-7, with TRBD1 matching over 7 bases. The CDR3 has 13 amino acids. Germline CDR1 is DFQATT and CDR2 is SNEGSKA (reference sequence). Unmatched junction bases numbered 9, after V lost 5 bases and J lost 5 bases. The chain's CDR3 is CSAPGQVDDEQYF. CDR3 sequence (DNA): TGCAGTGCTCCCGGACAGGTTGACGACGAGCAGTACTTC.

This clonotype came up many times. The chain has TRBV7-6 and TRBJ2-1; no definite D call. Germline CDR1 and CDR2: SGHVS and FNYEAQ. CDR3 length equals 20 residues. V was cut by 2 bases and J by 0 bases, with 23 bases left in between. The CDR3, as DNA: TGTGCCAGCAGCTTAATTTTAGGCGACTCCTTAGAGAGCTCCTACAATGAGCAGTTCTTC. The encoded protein is CASSLILGDSLESSYNEQFF. Complete variable domain (other parts from reference TRBV7-6 and TRBJ2-1): GAGVSQSPRYKVTKRGQDVALRCDPISGHVSLYWYRQALGQGPEFLTYFNYEAQQDKSGLPNDRFSAERPEGSISTLTIQRTEQRDSAMYRCASSLILGDSLESSYNEQFFGPGTRLTVL.

V gene TRBV12-5 combines with J gene TRBJ2-1; possible D gene TRBD1, 5 bases. Trimming removed 0 bases at V and 2 bases at J, with 20 bases between. The length of the CDR3 is 19 residues. Germline lookup yields CDR1 LGHNT and CDR2 FRNRAP. The CDR3 nucleotides read TGTGCTAGTGGTTTGGTAATCGACAGACCAAATGCCCCCTACAATGAGCAGTTCTTC. This translates into CASGLVIDRPNAPYNEQFF.

Many counts were recorded for this clonotype. This chain links TRBV7-9 with TRBJ1-5; 7 positions agree with TRBD1. The CDR3 has 17 residues. Germline V gene lookup returns CDR1 SEHNR and CDR2 FQNEAQ (reference sequence). V lost 4 bases and J lost 0; bases outside the gene matches: 9. The CDR3: CASSSTTGDLSNQPQHF. The CDR3 region has the DNA TGTGCCAGCAGCTCAACTACAGGGGACCTTAGCAATCAGCCCCAGCATTTT.

The chain links TRBV28 to TRBJ2-7; D may correspond to TRBD1 or TRBD2 (5 bases each). V was trimmed by 5 bases and J by 3 bases, leaving 11 bases between them. In germline, CDR1 is MDHEN, CDR2 SYDVKM. The CDR3 spans 13 residues. CDR3 residues: CASSPGLVYEQYF. The CDR3 region has the DNA TGTGCCAGCAGTCCGGGGCTGGTCTACGAGCAGTACTTC. The entire variable domain, with the rest obtained from reference TRBV28 and TRBJ2-7, is as follows: DVKVTQSSRYLVKRTGEKVFLECVQDMDHENMFWYRQDPGLGLRLIYFSYDVKMKEKGDIPEGYSVSREKKERFSLILESASTNQTSMYLCASSPGLVYEQYFGPGTRLTVT.

This clonotype was found many times. The CDR3 coding sequence is TGTGCCAGCACCCTTCGGCATGAGCAGTTCTTC. Amino acid sequence: CASTLRHEQFF. The chain is built from TRBV7-2 and TRBJ2-1; D ambiguous. Trimming pared 7 bases from V and 8 bases from J, leaving 9 bases between. Germline CDR1 and CDR2: SGHTA and FQGNSA. The CDR3 has 11 residues.

This clonotype was observed a single time. The rearrangement uses TRBV6-6 and TRBJ1-1, with D unresolved. The CDR3 sequence is 14 residues long. V dropped 10 bases and J dropped 2 bases, with 17 bases sitting between them. CDR1 and CDR2 from the germline V gene are MNHNY and SVGAGI (reference sequence). Written as DNA, the CDR3 is TGTGCCACCTGGGTGCGGCGGGTAAACACTGAAGCTTTCTTT. Its protein product is CATWVRRVNTEAFF.

This chain joins TRBV7-8 and TRBJ2-5, with D hard to call. The CDR3 is 13 amino acids. The germline gives CDR1 SGHVS, CDR2 FQNEAQ. Trimming left V 6 bases short and J 3 bases short, with 11 bases between. CDR3 region: CASSAQVKETQYF. CDR3 coding DNA: TGTGCCAGCAGTGCTCAGGTGAAAGAGACCCAGTACTTC.